This entry features one T cell receptor beta chain sequence. This entry is derived from a study of CD8 T cells in Susac syndrome. Random hexamers primed reverse transcription of about 0.45 to 1 ug RNA. In TCRdb, the immunoSEQ multiplex PCR reads were re-called with MiXCR into one record per CDR3 protein. The sample records about 130,000 distinct CDR3 sequences, about 93% being singletons. Germline loops: CDR1 KGHDR, CDR2 SFDVKD. V shed 4 bases and J shed 1 base, with 16 bases lying between them. The length of the CDR3 is 17 residues. Input material: CD8+ T cells from PBMCs. The J gene is TRBJ2-1, the V gene TRBV24-1; perhaps TRBD2 as D (6 bases). The sequence was collected from a human donor with Susac syndrome. CDR3 residues: CATSDPRGEVSYNEQFF. CDR3 DNA sequence: TGTGCCACCAGTGACCCGCGGGGCGAAGTATCCTACAATGAGCAGTTCTTC.